This TCR beta chain derives from a study of response to subunit inactivated influenza vaccine. Study conclusions and caveats: Each seasonal influenza vaccination recruits few new T cells, the authors suggested.

The sample holds a few counts of this clonotype. Its cognate antigen is unknown. This CDR3 is built from 13 residues. The germline V gene has CDR1 SNHLY and CDR2 FYNNEI. Trimming left V 6 bases short and J 3 bases short, with 12 bases between. From the RT-PCR reads, TCRdb called clonotypes with MiXCR, one entry per CDR3 protein. In the table there are roughly 670,000 distinct CDR3 sequences, 14% of which are singletons. The chain is built from TRBV2 and TRBJ2-7, with a weak D call TRBD1 (6 bases). This clonotype was obtained from a man aged 50 to 60 who received an inactivated influenza vaccine. The sample in question was PBMCs from blood, obtained 14 days before vaccination. In DNA form, the CDR3 reads TGTGCCAGCAGCCGATCAGGGGTCTACGAGCAGTACTTC. Translated, it gives CASSRSGVYEQYF.